What follows are 14 T cell receptor beta chains derived from one specimen sequenced in a study of CD8 T cells in Susac syndrome. Reverse transcription of roughly 0.5 to 1 ug RNA was performed with random hexamers. TCRdb itself ran the immunoSEQ multiplex PCR reads through MiXCR, one entry per CDR3 protein. The sample records over 150,000 distinct CDR3 sequences, over 90% being singletons. Sequencing was done on a sample of CD4+ T cells from PBMCs. The receptors originated from a human donor with Susac syndrome.

The chain carries TRBV9 and TRBJ2-7; D gene uncertain. CDR1 and CDR2 from the germline V gene are SGDLS and YYNGEE. The V end was cut by 4 bases, the J end by 3 bases, with 17 bases between. CDR3 size: 15 residues. CDR3: CASSPRTARRYEQYF. The CDR3 DNA reads as TGTGCCAGCAGCCCCCGGACGGCTCGCCGCTACGAGCAGTACTTC.

This clonotype was recorded a few times. The rearrangement joins TRBV18 to TRBJ2-7; D is uncertain. The CDR3 length is 14 residues. Germline values: CDR1 KGHSH, CDR2 LQKENI. With 1 base removed from V and 0 bases from J, the gap between germline ends came to 7 bases. CDR3: CASSPRTSSYEQYF. In DNA, the CDR3 is TGTGCCAGCTCACCACGTACGAGCTCCTACGAGCAGTACTTC.

This rearrangement joins TRBV7-9 to TRBJ1-3; tentatively, D is TRBD1 (5 bases). Trimming cost V 5 bases and J 4 bases, with 15 bases left between them. The CDR3 runs 15 residues. Germline V gives CDR1 SEHNR, CDR2 FQNEAQ (reference sequence). CDR3 loop: CASSLDNGFGNTIYF. The CDR3 region has the DNA TGTGCCAGCAGCCTGGACAATGGGTTCGGAAACACCATATATTTT.

Remarks on this clonotype: Relative to the germline gene, one junction end is altered; a read error may explain this. This rearrangement joins TRBV6-5 to TRBJ1-1; TRBD1 agrees at 9 bases. The CDR3 is made up of 13 amino acids. CDR1 MNHEY and CDR2 SVGAGI come from the germline V gene. The CDR3 spells CASRMTGGTEAFF. For the CDR3, the DNA is TGTGCTAGCAGAATGACAGGGGGCACTGAAGCTTTCTTT.

The rearrangement links TRBV25-1 to TRBJ1-4, with D possibly matching TRBD1 (6 bases). V lost 3 bases, J lost 0 bases, and 14 bases lay in between. This CDR3 has 17 amino acids. The germline gives CDR1 MGHDK, CDR2 SYGVNS. The CDR3 DNA reads as TGTGCCAGCAGTGAGGCCTACGACAGGACAACTAATGAAAAACTGTTTTTT. It translates to CASSEAYDRTTNEKLFF.

J is TRBJ2-7 and V is TRBV20-1; TRBD1 matches at 12 bases. V dropped 2 bases and J dropped 6; count of bases not matched to a gene: 11. Germline lookup yields CDR1 DFQATT and CDR2 SNEGSKA (reference sequence). This CDR3 contains 16 residues. CDR3 region: CSARNPGQGAGGEQYF. Here the CDR3 DNA reads TGCAGTGCTAGAAATCCGGGACAGGGGGCAGGAGGCGAGCAGTACTTC.

This chain uses TRBV20-1 with TRBJ1-5; 7 bases are a match to TRBD1. CDR3 length: 13 residues. CDR1 is DFQATT and CDR2 is SNEGSKA in the germline V gene (reference sequence). V dropped 5 bases and J dropped 3; count of bases not matched to a gene: 4. The CDR3 DNA reads as TGCAGTGCTGGACAGGCAATCAATCAGCCCCAGCATTTT. It specifies CSAGQAINQPQHF.

The genes are TRBV12-3 or TRBV12-4 and TRBJ2-1; TRBD2 matches at 9 bases. V shed 6 bases, J shed 8 bases, and the junction held 11 bases outside the gene matches. The CDR3 loop spans 15 amino acids. The CDR3 sequence: CASSARGGVVDEQFF. The CDR3 region has the DNA TGTGCCAGCAGCGCCCGCGGGGGGGTGGTTGATGAGCAGTTCTTC.

The chain uses TRBV29-1 and TRBJ1-2; no clear D gene. Trimming removed 0 bases at V and 3 bases at J, with 8 bases between. The CDR3 consists of 13 residues. Per the germline V gene, CDR1 is SQVTM and CDR2 is ANQGSEA. DNA of the CDR3: TGCAGCGTTGAAGAACCGCCCGACTATGGCTACACCTTC. It specifies CSVEEPPDYGYTF.

This rearrangement joins TRBV20-1 to TRBJ2-1, with 10 bases identical to TRBD1. The ends lost 3 bases at V and 7 bases at J; junction bases unmatched: 9. The germline gives CDR1 DFQATT, CDR2 SNEGSKA (reference sequence). This CDR3 region has 15 residues. For the CDR3, the DNA is TGCAGTGCTAGGAACCCGGGACAGGGGCGAAATGAGCAGTTCTTC. This translates into CSARNPGQGRNEQFF.

Only one count was recorded for this clonotype. V usage is TRBV29-1 and J usage is TRBJ2-3; TRBD2 matches at 9 bases. Germline trimming cut 7 bases from V and 4 bases from J; bases unmatched to any gene: 6. Germline-derived CDR1 and CDR2 are SQVTM and ANQGSEA. This CDR3 is 13 amino acids long. CDR3 in DNA: TGCAGCGCCGAGCGGGGGGTAGCAGATACGCAGTATTTT. It specifies CSAERGVADTQYF.

V usage is TRBV30 and J usage is TRBJ1-2; TRBD1 matches at 9 bases. V shed 0 bases and J 7 bases; nucleotides not matched to a gene: 6. The CDR3 runs 14 residues. CDR1 and CDR2 (germline): GTSNPN, SVGIG (reference sequence). The CDR3 region is CAWSVGTGLSGYTF. CDR3 nucleotide sequence: TGTGCCTGGAGTGTCGGGACAGGGTTATCTGGCTACACCTTC.

V is TRBV30 and J is TRBJ1-1; 8 nucleotides match TRBD1. After removal of 3 bases from V and 3 bases from J, the junction contained 3 bases not matched to a gene. The CDR3 contains 13 residues. The germline gives CDR1 GTSNPN, CDR2 SVGIG (reference sequence). The CDR3 nucleotides are TGTGCCTGGAGCGAGGACAGGGACACTGAAGCTTTCTTT. Translation: CAWSEDRDTEAFF. The variable domain in full, completed from reference TRBV30 and TRBJ1-1, reads SQTIHQWPATLVQPVGSPLSLECTVEGTSNPNLYWYRQAAGRGLQLLFYSVGIGQISSEVPQNLSASRPQDRQFILSSKKLLLSDSGFYLCAWSEDRDTEAFFGQGTRLTVV.

This chain connects TRBV18 to TRBJ2-4; D may be TRBD2 (5 bases). The CDR3 spans 15 residues. Germline-derived CDR1 and CDR2 are KGHSH and LQKENI. Trimming took off 3 bases at V and 3 bases at J, with 12 bases between the two ends. The CDR3 nucleotides are TGTGCCAGCTCACCCATCCGGGAACTCAAAAACATTCAGTACTTC. Its translation is CASSPIRELKNIQYF.